What follows are 18 T cell receptor beta chains derived from one specimen sequenced in a study of blood T cells in healthy people across ages. Alongside a J-beta primer mix, a sample-barcoded 5' primer served in a second PCR lasting about 7 to 11 cycles. TCRdb called the 5' RACE reads again in MiXCR, with one record for every CDR3 protein. The sample includes roughly 680,000 distinct CDR3 sequences, more than 40% of them seen just once. The specimen sequenced was blood. All receptors come from a woman aged 55-70 years in good health.

V gene TRBV7-8 combines with J gene TRBJ1-2, with 11 nucleotides matching TRBD1. Germline V gene data show CDR1 as SGHVS and CDR2 as FQNEAQ. The CDR3 covers 17 residues. V was clipped by 5 bases and J by 3 bases; unmatched bases: 11. The DNA of the CDR3 is TGTGCCAGCAGCAAAGGGACAGGGGGATTGGGCCACTATGGCTACACCTTC. The encoded protein is CASSKGTGGLGHYGYTF.

This clonotype was observed a few times. This chain joins TRBV10-3 and TRBJ2-3; D call uncertain. The CDR3 contains 14 residues. V was cut by 3 bases and J by 2 bases, with 9 bases left in between. The germline CDR1 and CDR2 sequences are ENHRY and SYGVKD. In nucleotides, the CDR3 is TGTGCCATCAGTGAATACTCCCCCACAGATACGCAGTATTTT. Its translation is CAISEYSPTDTQYF.

About this clonotype: This may be a read error: a much more frequent sequence differs by one nucleotide. The rearrangement links TRBV20-1 to TRBJ2-7, with TRBD2 matching over 7 bases. The J call is doubtful: the DNA matches TRBJ2-5 better. The CDR3 is made up of 14 amino acids. Germline CDR1 reads DFQATT; CDR2 reads SNEGSKA (reference sequence). The CDR3 loop reads CSANPGRTGETQYF. Here the CDR3 DNA reads TGCAGTGCTAACCCCGGGAGGACTGGGGAGACCCAGTACTTC.

V gene TRBV5-6 combines with J gene TRBJ2-1; D is uncertain. Trimming removed 2 bases from V and 4 bases from J, with 7 bases in between. CDR1 and CDR2 (germline): SGHDT, YYEEEE. This CDR3 contains 13 residues. DNA of the CDR3: TGTGCCAGCAGCTTCTTGGTTTACAATGAGCAGTTCTTC. Its translation: CASSFLVYNEQFF.

In its sample, this clonotype was seen once. The chain couples TRBV5-1 to TRBJ2-7, with D possibly TRBD1 on 7 matching bases. The CDR3 has 15 amino acids. Germline CDR1 and CDR2: SGHRS and YFSETQ. V was cut by 5 bases and J by 1 base, with 16 bases left in between. CDR3 nucleotides: TGCGCCAGCAGTCAGCAGGGGGGTATGTCCTACGAGCAGTACTTC. Protein sequence: CASSQQGGMSYEQYF. Supplemented by reference TRBV5-1 and TRBJ2-7, the full variable domain reads KAGVTQTPRYLIKTRGQQVTLSCSPISGHRSVSWYQQTPGQGLQFLFEYFSETQRNKGNFPGRFSGRQFSNSRSEMNVSTLELGDSALYLCASSQQGGMSYEQYFGPGTRLTVT.

Ten or more counts support this clonotype. The rearrangement uses TRBV29-1 and TRBJ2-1; 8 positions agree with TRBD1. V lost 6 bases, J lost 9 bases, and 4 bases stayed unmatched. CDR3 length: 11 amino acids. The V gene's germline CDR1 is SQVTM and CDR2 ANQGSEA. DNA for the CDR3: TGCAGCGTGGACAGGGCCCTTGAGCAGTTCTTC. It is translated as CSVDRALEQFF.

This clonotype has just a few counts. The rearrangement links TRBV4-1 to TRBJ2-3; 13 positions agree with TRBD2. The junction had 11 bases not matched to a gene; V was cut back by 2 bases and J by 6 bases. CDR1 and CDR2 (germline): MGHRA, YSYEKL. The CDR3 runs to 18 residues. The DNA of the CDR3 is TGCGCCAGCAGCCAAAGACTAGCGGGAGGCCCCGGTTCGGATACGCAGTATTTT. Protein sequence: CASSQRLAGGPGSDTQYF.

The chain joins TRBV20-1 to TRBJ2-7; 11 bases fit TRBD2. The junction had 6 bases not matched to a gene; V was cut back by 6 bases and J by 2 bases. This CDR3 comprises 14 residues. Germline V gene sequence: CDR1 DFQATT, CDR2 SNEGSKA (reference sequence). CDR3 sequence (DNA): TGCAGTGCCCGCGCTAGCGGGGGGACCTACGAGCAGTACTTC. It encodes CSARASGGTYEQYF.

This clonotype was observed a handful of times. V gene TRBV7-3 combines with J gene TRBJ2-5; 10 nucleotides agree with TRBD1. TRBJ2-7 matches the DNA end more closely, so the J call is doubtful. This CDR3 has 16 residues. Germline V gives CDR1 SGHTA, CDR2 FQGTGA. In nucleotides, the CDR3 is TGTGCCAGCAGCTTACGGCCGGGACAGGGGATTTACGAGCAGTACTTC. Translation: CASSLRPGQGIYEQYF.

The V and J genes are TRBV30 and TRBJ2-1; perhaps TRBD1 as D (6 bases). CDR3 length equals 11 residues. Trimming took off 3 bases at V and 9 bases at J, with 9 bases between the two ends. The germline gives CDR1 GTSNPN, CDR2 SVGIG (reference sequence). The CDR3 reads CAWRGAVEQFF. CDR3 coding DNA: TGTGCCTGGAGGGGGGCGGTTGAGCAGTTCTTC. Combining the CDR3 with reference TRBV30 and TRBJ2-1 gives the whole variable domain SQTIHQWPATLVQPVGSPLSLECTVEGTSNPNLYWYRQAAGRGLQLLFYSVGIGQISSEVPQNLSASRPQDRQFILSSKKLLLSDSGFYLCAWRGAVEQFFGPGTRLTVL.

The rearrangement links TRBV7-3 to TRBJ1-5; D ambiguous. The V gene's germline CDR1 is SGHTA and CDR2 FQGTGA. Trimming removed 0 bases at V and 4 bases at J, with 4 bases between. There are 13 residues in the CDR3. The CDR3 DNA reads as TGTGCCAGCAGCTTAACAAAAAATCAGCCCCAGCATTTT. Its translation is CASSLTKNQPQHF.

The table lists this clonotype with a count of one. The rearrangement uses TRBV15 and TRBJ2-4; 8 bases line up with TRBD1. Near its end, the DNA agrees better with TRBJ2-7, so the J call may be wrong. From germline, CDR1 is LNHNV and CDR2 YYDKDF (reference sequence). The CDR3 extends over 15 amino acids. The CDR3 region is CATSSGQGGTCEQYF. DNA of the CDR3: TGTGCCACCAGCAGTGGACAGGGTGGAACCTGCGAGCAGTACTTC.

V and J are TRBV6-6 and TRBJ1-2; perhaps TRBD1 as D (6 bases). The ends were cut back, 4 bases at V and 1 base at J, with 16 bases in the middle. Germline V gene lookup returns CDR1 MNHNY and CDR2 SVGAGI (reference sequence). The CDR3 has 16 residues. For the CDR3, the DNA is TGTGCCAGCAGTTCTACAGGGTTAGACTTTAACTATGGCTACACCTTC. Protein product: CASSSTGLDFNYGYTF.

The V call is TRBV15, the J call TRBJ2-5, with TRBD2 as a possible D gene (6 bases). This CDR3 is built from 16 residues. Per the germline V gene, CDR1 is LNHNV and CDR2 is YYDKDF (reference sequence). Trimming shortened V by 4 bases and J by 1 base, and 16 bases separated the two germline ends. DNA of the CDR3: TGTGCCACCAGCACAGAGAGGGTAGCGGCCCAAGAGACCCAGTACTTC. This gives the protein CATSTERVAAQETQYF.

This clonotype was observed many times. The CDR3 nucleotides read TGTGCCAGCAGCTTAGCGCGGACGGTCTCTGGGGCCAACGTCCTGACTTTC. This encodes CASSLARTVSGANVLTF. The V and J genes are TRBV7-2 and TRBJ2-6; D ambiguous. CDR1 and CDR2 (germline): SGHTA, FQGNSA. The germline V and J ends were trimmed by 0 bases and 0 bases, with 9 bases remaining between them. The CDR3 runs to 17 residues. The full variable domain, with the rest looked up from reference TRBV7-2 and TRBJ2-6, is GAGVSQSPSNKVTEKGKDVELRCDPISGHTALYWYRQSLGQGLEFLIYFQGNSAPDKSGLPSDRFSAERTGGSVSTLTIQRTQQEDSAVYLCASSLARTVSGANVLTFGAGSRLTVL.

This chain joins TRBV5-1 and TRBJ2-1; 10 nucleotides align to TRBD2. Germline V gives CDR1 SGHRS, CDR2 YFSETQ. V was clipped by 4 bases and J by 0 bases; unmatched bases: 10. The CDR3 contains 18 residues. CDR3 DNA: TGCGCCAGCAGCCCCCGGCGGTCTAGCGGGAGCTCCTACAATGAGCAGTTCTTC. Amino acid sequence: CASSPRRSSGSSYNEQFF. Variable domain in full (rest from reference TRBV5-1 and TRBJ2-1): KAGVTQTPRYLIKTRGQQVTLSCSPISGHRSVSWYQQTPGQGLQFLFEYFSETQRNKGNFPGRFSGRQFSNSRSEMNVSTLELGDSALYLCASSPRRSSGSSYNEQFFGPGTRLTVL.

The chain joins TRBV10-3 to TRBJ2-3, with TRBD2 matching 10 bases. This CDR3 spans 14 amino acids. The germline V gene has CDR1 ENHRY and CDR2 SYGVKD. The V gene end was trimmed by 5 bases and the J gene end by 2 bases; junction bases not matched to a gene: 1. The DNA of the CDR3 is TGTGCCATCAGTAGCGGGAGGGCCACAGATACGCAGTATTTT. Its protein product is CAISSGRATDTQYF.

The rearrangement uses TRBV7-2 and TRBJ2-7; D is ambiguous. V was clipped by 7 bases and J by 3 bases, with 13 bases between them. The CDR3 contains 13 residues. Germline CDR1 reads SGHTA; CDR2 reads FQGNSA. CDR3: CASTRSAFYEQYF. The CDR3 DNA sequence: TGTGCCAGCACCCGCAGTGCTTTCTACGAGCAGTACTTC.